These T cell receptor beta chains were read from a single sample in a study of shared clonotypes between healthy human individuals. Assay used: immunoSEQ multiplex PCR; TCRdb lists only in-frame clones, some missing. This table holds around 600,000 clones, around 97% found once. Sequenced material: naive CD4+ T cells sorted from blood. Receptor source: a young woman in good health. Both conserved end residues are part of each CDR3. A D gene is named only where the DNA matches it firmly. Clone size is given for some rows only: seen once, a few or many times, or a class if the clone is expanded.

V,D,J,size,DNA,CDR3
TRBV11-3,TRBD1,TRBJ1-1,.,TGTGCCAGCAGCACCCGGACAGGGGCTGAAGCTTTCTTT,CASSTRTGAEAFF
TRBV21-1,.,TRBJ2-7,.,TGTGCCAGCAGCAAACACCTTGGACTAGCGGGAACTTACGAGCAGTACTTC,CASSKHLGLAGTYEQYF
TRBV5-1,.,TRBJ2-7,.,TGCGCCAGCAGCTTGTTAAGGGGAGAATACGAGCAGTACTTC,CASSLLRGEYEQYF
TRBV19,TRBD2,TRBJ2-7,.,TGTGCCAGTAGTATATCTCCGGGGGGCTACGAGCAGTACTTC,CASSISPGGYEQYF
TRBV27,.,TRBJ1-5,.,TGTGCCAGCAGGCCTGCTATTAATCAGCCCCAGCATTTT,CASRPAINQPQHF
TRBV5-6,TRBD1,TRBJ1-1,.,TGTGCCAGCAGCTATAAGGACAGGGGGCAGGGAGCTTTCTTT,CASSYKDRGQGAFF
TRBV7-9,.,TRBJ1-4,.,TGTGCCAGCAGCGGCCGGGTCCCCCCAATCCTTAATGAAAAACTGTTTTTT,CASSGRVPPILNEKLFF
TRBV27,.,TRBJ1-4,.,TGTGCCACCCGGGGAGGGAGTGTAGGAAAACTGTTTTTT,CATRGGSVGKLFF
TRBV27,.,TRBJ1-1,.,TGTGCCAGCAGTTTACGTTGGGACGGACCTGAAGCTTTCTTT,CASSLRWDGPEAFF
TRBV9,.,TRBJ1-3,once,TGTGCCAGCAGCCCCCGGCCTCCTGGAAACACCATATATTTT,CASSPRPPGNTIYF
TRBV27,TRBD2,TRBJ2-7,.,TGTGCCAGCCCACAGCGGGAGGGCCTAACCGACCACGAGCAGTACTTC,CASPQREGLTDHEQYF
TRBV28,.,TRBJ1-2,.,TGTGCCAGCAGTTTACTAGGACAGTTCGGCTACACCTTC,CASSLLGQFGYTF
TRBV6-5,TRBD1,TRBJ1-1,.,TGTGCCAGCAGTTATCAACAGGGGGCCCTGGACACTGAAGCTTTCTTT,CASSYQQGALDTEAFF
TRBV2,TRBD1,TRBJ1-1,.,TGTGCCAGCAGTCGACAGGGGAAACGAGCTTTCTTT,CASSRQGKRAFF
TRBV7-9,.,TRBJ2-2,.,TGTGCCAGCAGCTTATCAAGCACCGGGGAGCTGTTTTTT,CASSLSSTGELFF
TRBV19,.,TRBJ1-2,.,TGTGCCAGTAGTACGGGACGGAGGGGCTATGGCTACACCTTC,CASSTGRRGYGYTF
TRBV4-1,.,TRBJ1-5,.,TGCGCCAGCAGCCAGGGGGCGGGGGGCAATCAGCCCCAGCATTTT,CASSQGAGGNQPQHF
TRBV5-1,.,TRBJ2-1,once,TGCGCCAGCAGGGGCTCTGTGACTACCAGCTCCTACAATGAGCAGTTCTTC,CASRGSVTTSSYNEQFF
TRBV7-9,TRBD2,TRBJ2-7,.,TGTGCCAGCAGCTTCGGGACTAGCGGGAGCCTTAGCTCCTACGAGCAGTACTTC,CASSFGTSGSLSSYEQYF
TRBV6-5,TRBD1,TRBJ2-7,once,TGTGCCAGCAGCCTACAGGGACAGGGCAAATCCGAGCAGTACTTC,CASSLQGQGKSEQYF
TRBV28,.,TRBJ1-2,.,TGTGCCAGCAGCGACAGTTCTAACTATGGCTACACCTTC,CASSDSSNYGYTF
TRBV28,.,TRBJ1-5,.,TGTGCCAGCAGTCTGCCAGCAGGGCCCCAGCATTTT,CASSLPAGPQHF
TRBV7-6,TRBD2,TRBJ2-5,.,TGTGCCAGCAGCTTACTAGCGGGAGGGCCGGAGACCCAGTACTTC,CASSLLAGGPETQYF
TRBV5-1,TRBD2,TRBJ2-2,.,TGCGCCAGCAGCTTGACTAGCGGGACAAACACCGGGGAGCTGTTTTTT,CASSLTSGTNTGELFF
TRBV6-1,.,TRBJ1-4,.,TGTGCCAGCAGTGGGACCGCGAATGAAAAACTGTTTTTT,CASSGTANEKLFF
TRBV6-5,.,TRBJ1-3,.,TGTGCCAGCAGTTACTCCAGGGGTGATCGAAACACCATATATTTT,CASSYSRGDRNTIYF
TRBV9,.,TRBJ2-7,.,TGTGCCAGCAGCCCGCCCCTCTTAAGGACAGACAGCACCTACGAGCAGTACTTC,CASSPPLLRTDSTYEQYF
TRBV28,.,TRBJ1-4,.,TGTGCCAGCAGCCCGCCCCTGGGTAATGAAAAACTGTTTTTT,CASSPPLGNEKLFF
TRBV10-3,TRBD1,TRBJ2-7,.,TGTGCCATCAGTGAGGCCTTACCGGGACAGGGGGCCCACGAGCAGTACTTC,CAISEALPGQGAHEQYF
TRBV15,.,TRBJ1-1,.,TGTGCCACCAGCTTCCCTAAGAAGGCCACTGAAGCTTTCTTT,CATSFPKKATEAFF
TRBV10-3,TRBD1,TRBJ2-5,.,TGTGCCATCAGTGTCTCTTCCACAGGGGTAGAGACCCAGTACTTC,CAISVSSTGVETQYF
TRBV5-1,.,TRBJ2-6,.,TGCGCCAGCAGCCCAATGTTGGGCTCTGGGGCCAACGTCCTGACTTTC,CASSPMLGSGANVLTF
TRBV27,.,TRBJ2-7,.,TGTGCCAGCAGTTTACTCGGTCACAGGCAAACCTACGAGCAGTACTTC,CASSLLGHRQTYEQYF
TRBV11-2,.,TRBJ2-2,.,TGTGCCAGCAGCTCCGCGTCAACCGTCAATACCGGGGAGCTGTTTTTT,CASSSASTVNTGELFF
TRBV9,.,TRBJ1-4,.,TGTGCCAGCAGCCCCACCGTCAGTGGGTGGGCGGCTAATGAAAAACTGTTTTTT,CASSPTVSGWAANEKLFF
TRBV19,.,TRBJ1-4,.,TGTGCCAGCAGACTTACCGGGGAAAAACTGTTTTTT,CASRLTGEKLFF
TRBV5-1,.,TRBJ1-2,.,TGCGCCAGCAGCTTGCCGGGACTGGGCCTCGGCTACACCTTC,CASSLPGLGLGYTF
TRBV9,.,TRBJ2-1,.,TGTGCCAGCAGCGTAGTAGGGTCGGGCTACAATGAGCAGTTCTTC,CASSVVGSGYNEQFF
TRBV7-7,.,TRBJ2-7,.,TGTGCCAGCAGCTTAGACGAATGGCGGGAGCAGTACTTC,CASSLDEWREQYF
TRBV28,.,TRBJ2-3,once,TGTGCCAGCAGTTCAGACTATTCCACAAATACGCAGTATTTT,CASSSDYSTNTQYF
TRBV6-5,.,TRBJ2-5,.,TGTGCCAGCAGTTCCCCGGGGGTCCAAGAGACCCAGTACTTC,CASSSPGVQETQYF